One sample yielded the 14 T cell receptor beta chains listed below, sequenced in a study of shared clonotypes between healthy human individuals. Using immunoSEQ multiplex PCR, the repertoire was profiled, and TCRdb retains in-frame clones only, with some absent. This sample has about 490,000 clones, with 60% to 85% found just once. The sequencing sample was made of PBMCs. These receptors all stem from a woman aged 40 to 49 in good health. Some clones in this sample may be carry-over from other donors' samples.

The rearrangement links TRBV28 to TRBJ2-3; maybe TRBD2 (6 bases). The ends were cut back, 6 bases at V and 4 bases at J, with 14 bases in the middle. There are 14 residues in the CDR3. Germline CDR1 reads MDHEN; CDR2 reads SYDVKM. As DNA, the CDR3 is TGTGCCAGCAGCCTCGGGGGTGGCGCAGATACGCAGTATTTT. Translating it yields CASSLGGGADTQYF.

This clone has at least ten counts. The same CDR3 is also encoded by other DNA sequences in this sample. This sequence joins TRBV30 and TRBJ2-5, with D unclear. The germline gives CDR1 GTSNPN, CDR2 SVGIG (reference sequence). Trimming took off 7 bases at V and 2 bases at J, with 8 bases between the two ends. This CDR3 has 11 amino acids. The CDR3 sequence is CAFNSQETQYF. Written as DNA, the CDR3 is TGTGCCTTCAACTCACAAGAGACCCAGTACTTC.

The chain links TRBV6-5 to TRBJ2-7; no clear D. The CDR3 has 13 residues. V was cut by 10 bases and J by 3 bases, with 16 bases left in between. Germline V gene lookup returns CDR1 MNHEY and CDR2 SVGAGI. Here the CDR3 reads CATLAPGIYEQYF. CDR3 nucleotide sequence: TGTGCCACTTTAGCACCCGGCATCTACGAGCAGTACTTC.

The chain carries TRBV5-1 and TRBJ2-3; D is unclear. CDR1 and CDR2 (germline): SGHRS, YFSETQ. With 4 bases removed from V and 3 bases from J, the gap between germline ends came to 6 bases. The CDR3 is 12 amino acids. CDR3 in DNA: TGCGCCAGCAGCGGAACTACAGATACGCAGTATTTT. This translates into CASSGTTDTQYF.

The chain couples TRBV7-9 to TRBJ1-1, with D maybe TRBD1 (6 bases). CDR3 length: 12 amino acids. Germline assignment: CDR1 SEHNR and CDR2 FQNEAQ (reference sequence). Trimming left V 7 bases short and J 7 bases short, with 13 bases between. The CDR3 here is CASNRDTIEAFF. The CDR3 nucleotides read TGTGCCAGCAACCGGGACACCATTGAAGCTTTCTTT.

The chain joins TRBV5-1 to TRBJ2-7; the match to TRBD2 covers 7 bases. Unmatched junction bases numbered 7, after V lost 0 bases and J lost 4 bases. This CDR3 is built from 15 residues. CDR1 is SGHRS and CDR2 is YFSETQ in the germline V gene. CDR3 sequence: CASSLGGGSYYEQYF. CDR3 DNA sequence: TGCGCCAGCAGCTTGGGAGGCGGGAGTTATTACGAGCAGTACTTC.

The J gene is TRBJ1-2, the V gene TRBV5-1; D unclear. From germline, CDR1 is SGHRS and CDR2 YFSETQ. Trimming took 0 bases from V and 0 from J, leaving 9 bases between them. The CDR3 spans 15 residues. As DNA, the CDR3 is TGCGCCAGCAGCTTGGGGGTGGCATCTAACTATGGCTACACCTTC. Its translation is CASSLGVASNYGYTF.

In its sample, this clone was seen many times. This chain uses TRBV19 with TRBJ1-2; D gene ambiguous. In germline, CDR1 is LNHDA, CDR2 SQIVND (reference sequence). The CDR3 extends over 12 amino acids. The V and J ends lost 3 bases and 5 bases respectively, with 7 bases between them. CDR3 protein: CASSMVEYGYTF. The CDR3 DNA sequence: TGTGCCAGTAGTATGGTGGAGTATGGCTACACCTTC. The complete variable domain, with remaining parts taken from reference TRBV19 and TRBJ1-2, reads DGGITQSPKYLFRKEGQNVTLSCEQNLNHDAMYWYRQDPGQGLRLIYYSQIVNDFQKGDIAEGYSVSREKKESFPLTVTSAQKNPTAFYLCASSMVEYGYTFGSGTRLTVV.

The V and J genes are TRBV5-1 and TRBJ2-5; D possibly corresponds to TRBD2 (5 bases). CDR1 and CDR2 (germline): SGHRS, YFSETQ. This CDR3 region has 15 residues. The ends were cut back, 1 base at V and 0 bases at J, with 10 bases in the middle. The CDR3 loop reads CASSLPGSYQETQYF. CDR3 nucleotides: TGCGCCAGCAGCTTGCCGGGGTCTTACCAAGAGACCCAGTACTTC. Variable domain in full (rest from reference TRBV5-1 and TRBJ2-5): KAGVTQTPRYLIKTRGQQVTLSCSPISGHRSVSWYQQTPGQGLQFLFEYFSETQRNKGNFPGRFSGRQFSNSRSEMNVSTLELGDSALYLCASSLPGSYQETQYFGPGTRLLVL.

The CDR3 nucleotides are TGCGCCAGCAGCTTGGTAGGGGGCGCGGACTATGGCTACACCTTC. This translates into CASSLVGGADYGYTF. V and J are TRBV5-1 and TRBJ1-2; 7 nucleotides line up with TRBD1. V lost 0 bases to trimming and J lost 3 bases; unmatched junction nucleotides: 5. In germline, CDR1 is SGHRS, CDR2 YFSETQ. The CDR3 has 15 residues. The full variable domain, in which reference TRBV5-1 and TRBJ1-2 provide the parts outside the CDR3, is KAGVTQTPRYLIKTRGQQVTLSCSPISGHRSVSWYQQTPGQGLQFLFEYFSETQRNKGNFPGRFSGRQFSNSRSEMNVSTLELGDSALYLCASSLVGGADYGYTFGSGTRLTVV.

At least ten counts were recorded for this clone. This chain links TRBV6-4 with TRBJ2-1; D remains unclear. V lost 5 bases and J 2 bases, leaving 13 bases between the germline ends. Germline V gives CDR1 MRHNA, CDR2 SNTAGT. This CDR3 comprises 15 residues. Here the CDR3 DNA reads TGTGCCAGCAGTTCCCGAGATGGCACCTACAATGAGCAGTTCTTC. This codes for CASSSRDGTYNEQFF.

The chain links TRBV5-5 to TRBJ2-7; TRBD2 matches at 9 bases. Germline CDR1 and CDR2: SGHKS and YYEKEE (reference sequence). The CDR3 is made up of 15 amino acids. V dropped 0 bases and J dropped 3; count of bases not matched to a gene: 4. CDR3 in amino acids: CASSLGLAGIYEQYF. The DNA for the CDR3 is TGTGCCAGCAGCTTGGGTCTAGCGGGGATCTACGAGCAGTACTTC.

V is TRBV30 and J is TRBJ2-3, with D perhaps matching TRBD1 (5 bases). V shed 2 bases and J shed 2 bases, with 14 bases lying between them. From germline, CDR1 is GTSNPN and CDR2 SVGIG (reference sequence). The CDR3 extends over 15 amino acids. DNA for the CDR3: TGTGCCTGGAGTCAAGACAGTGGTCCCACAGATACGCAGTATTTT. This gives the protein CAWSQDSGPTDTQYF.

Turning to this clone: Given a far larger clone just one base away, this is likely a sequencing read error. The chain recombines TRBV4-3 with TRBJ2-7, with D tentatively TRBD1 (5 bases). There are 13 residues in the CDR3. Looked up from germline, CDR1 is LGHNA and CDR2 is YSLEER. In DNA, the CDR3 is TGCGCCAGCAGCCAAGATTGGGGCGTCGAGCGGTACTTC. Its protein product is CASSQDWGVERYF.